This entry lists 7 T cell receptor beta chains sequenced from one sample in a study of blood T cells in healthy people across ages (dated by TCRdb to 2013 to 2016). The library was generated by 5' RACE. TCRdb records Illumina HiSeq 2500 as the sequencer. The second PCR ran for about 6 to 12 cycles and used a J-beta primer mix along with a sample-barcoded 5' primer. The public reads were quality trimmed at Q25 with fastp and then assembled into clones with MiXCR by TCRdb, keeping productive beta chains. Each entry is one CDR3 protein sequence, shown with its most common DNA and genes. This sample has about 1,500,000 distinct CDR3 sequences in its table, and roughly 30% of those were observed once. The ten largest account for 7.7% of the sample. Specimen: blood. These receptors all come from a woman in her 30s in good health.

This clonotype was detected only a few times. V usage is TRBV28 and J usage is TRBJ2-4; 11 positions agree with TRBD1. Matching the DNA end better, TRBJ2-7 makes the J call doubtful. The CDR3 consists of 15 residues. Germline CDR1 MDHEN, CDR2 SYDVKM. The CDR3 here is CASSSPGTGGSEQYF. The CDR3 DNA follows: TGTGCCAGCAGTTCCCCGGGGACAGGGGGGAGCGAGCAGTACTTC.

V is TRBV2 and J is TRBJ2-2, with D maybe TRBD2 (5 bases). The V and J ends lost 0 bases and 3 bases respectively, with 11 bases between them. Germline assignment: CDR1 SNHLY and CDR2 FYNNEI. The CDR3 consists of 16 residues. Here the CDR3 DNA reads TGTGCCAGCAGTGAAGCGGAACGGGGTTACACCGGGGAGCTGTTTTTT. It codes for CASSEAERGYTGELFF.

There are a few counts of this clonotype. The genes are TRBV3-1 and TRBJ2-1; TRBD2 agrees at 7 bases. After removal of 3 bases from V and 0 bases from J, the junction contained 8 bases not matched to a gene. The CDR3 length is 17 residues. Germline V gene sequence: CDR1 LGHDT, CDR2 YNNKEL (reference sequence). The CDR3 DNA sequence: TGTGCCAGCAGCCAGATATCTAGCGGTAGCTCCTACAATGAGCAGTTCTTC. It encodes CASSQISSGSSYNEQFF.

The J gene is TRBJ2-3, the V gene TRBV20-1, with a weak D call TRBD1 (5 bases). The V end was cut by 6 bases, the J end by 11 bases, with 18 bases between. CDR1 DFQATT and CDR2 SNEGSKA come from the germline V gene (reference sequence). The CDR3 runs 12 residues. The CDR3 spells CSAPEQGSVQYF. The CDR3 nucleotides read TGCAGTGCCCCGGAGCAGGGAAGTGTGCAGTATTTT.

The chain employs TRBV7-8 and TRBJ2-1; D is perhaps TRBD1 (5 bases). This CDR3 spans 14 amino acids. Trimming left V 1 base short and J 13 bases short, with 17 bases between. The germline V gene has CDR1 SGHVS and CDR2 FQNEAQ. Here the CDR3 reads CASSLVPGPMLQFF. The CDR3 bases are TGTGCCAGCAGCTTAGTTCCAGGGCCTATGCTACAGTTCTTC.

The sample holds many counts of this clonotype. The V call is TRBV7-2, the J call TRBJ2-1; D is undetermined. Germline CDR1 reads SGHTA; CDR2 reads FQGNSA. V dropped 5 bases and J dropped 2 bases, with 13 bases sitting between them. CDR3 size: 15 residues. The CDR3 DNA sequence: TGTGCCAGCAGCCTCGACGCATACACCTACAATGAGCAGTTCTTC. It is translated as CASSLDAYTYNEQFF.

This clonotype was counted between two and nine times. The chain is built from TRBV18 and TRBJ2-4; a weak D match, TRBD1 (6 bases). Germline V gene lookup returns CDR1 KGHSH and CDR2 LQKENI. The CDR3 spans 13 residues. Trimming removed 2 bases from V and 13 bases from J, with 15 bases in between. This CDR3 is CASSPARDNEQYF. In nucleotides, the CDR3 is TGTGCCAGCTCACCAGCCAGGGACAATGAGCAGTACTTC.